The clone carrying this T cell receptor beta chain appeared once. Antigen specificity is unknown. The entry originates in a study of OX40 agonist ivuxolimab in advanced cancers. Study details: The dose of intravenous ivuxolimab that patients received every 2 weeks ranged from 0.01 to 10 mg/kg. Three individuals attained partial responses, comprising one hepatocellular carcinoma case and two cutaneous melanoma cases. Those treated in dose escalation had hepatocellular carcinoma, melanoma, renal cell cancer or head and neck cancer.

Study-level points and caveats: Antigens targeted by the expanded peripheral T cells were not determined.

In germline, CDR1 is SEHNR, CDR2 FQNEAQ (reference sequence). J lost 8 bases, V lost 2 bases, and 8 bases had no gene match. The CDR3 length is 14 residues. Using immunoSEQ multiplex PCR, the repertoire was profiled, and TCRdb retains in-frame clones only, with some absent. The sample holds about 84,000 clones; 84% are singletons and the top ten take under 3.5%. The receptor was derived from an adult with an advanced solid tumor such as melanoma, head and neck, liver or kidney cancer. Source: CD4+ or CD8+ T cells sorted from blood, taken in a trial of the OX40 agonist ivuxolimab. The rearrangement uses TRBV7-9 and TRBJ1-2; 7 positions match TRBD1. Here the CDR3 reads CASSLPTGSHGYTF. The CDR3 DNA reads as TGTGCCAGCAGCTTACCGACAGGGAGCCACGGCTACACCTTC.